This T cell receptor beta chain was found in a study of patients and donors after allogeneic stem cell transplantation. TCRdb independently ran MiXCR on the RT-PCR reads; one entry per CDR3 protein. The data hold over 400,000 distinct CDR3 sequences, with approximately 16% observed a single time. Sequencing was carried out using blood, either unsorted or a sorted T cell fraction (not recorded which). The receptor comes from a human donor who was either an allogeneic HSCT recipient or a stem cell or donor lymphocyte infusion donor (not recorded which). It is not recorded whose cells these are; they may come from a transplant donor.

This CDR3 is CASSLKLQAFF. In DNA, the CDR3 is TGTGCCAGCAGTTTAAAACTACAAGCTTTCTTT. The chain employs TRBV12-3 or TRBV12-4 and TRBJ1-1; unclear D gene. Deletions cut 2 bases from V and 9 bases from J, with 7 bases between. The CDR3 runs to 11 residues.